This T cell receptor (beta chain) derives from a study of blood T cell repertoires in COVID-19. Study-level background: There were acute and convalescent COVID-19 samples, and they came from the United States, Italy and Spain. Sources were T cells, B-cell-depleted T cells, or PBMCs; the material itself was cDNA or gDNA.

In the original workflow: The authors estimated nucleated cell counts from reference gene primer amplification. Sequencing was performed with immunoSEQ multiplex PCR; in TCRdb, only in-frame clones are kept and a portion is missing. V and J calls and clone size are given by that table; D and trimming were obtained from the DNA. The sample carries about 420,000 clones, roughly 90% recorded once. Seattle's cohort entered during active infection and was followed longitudinally. This CDR3 contains 14 residues. Trimming stripped 2 bases from V and 2 bases from J, with 9 bases between. Per the germline V gene, CDR1 is MGHRA and CDR2 is YSYEKL.

The TCR originated in a young man with COVID-19, enrolled during active disease. Sequencing input: peripheral blood. V is TRBV4-1 and J is TRBJ1-1; D remains unclear. The CDR3, as DNA: TGCGCCAGCAGCCAATGGCAGCGAAACACTGAAGCTTTCTTT. This translates into CASSQWQRNTEAFF.